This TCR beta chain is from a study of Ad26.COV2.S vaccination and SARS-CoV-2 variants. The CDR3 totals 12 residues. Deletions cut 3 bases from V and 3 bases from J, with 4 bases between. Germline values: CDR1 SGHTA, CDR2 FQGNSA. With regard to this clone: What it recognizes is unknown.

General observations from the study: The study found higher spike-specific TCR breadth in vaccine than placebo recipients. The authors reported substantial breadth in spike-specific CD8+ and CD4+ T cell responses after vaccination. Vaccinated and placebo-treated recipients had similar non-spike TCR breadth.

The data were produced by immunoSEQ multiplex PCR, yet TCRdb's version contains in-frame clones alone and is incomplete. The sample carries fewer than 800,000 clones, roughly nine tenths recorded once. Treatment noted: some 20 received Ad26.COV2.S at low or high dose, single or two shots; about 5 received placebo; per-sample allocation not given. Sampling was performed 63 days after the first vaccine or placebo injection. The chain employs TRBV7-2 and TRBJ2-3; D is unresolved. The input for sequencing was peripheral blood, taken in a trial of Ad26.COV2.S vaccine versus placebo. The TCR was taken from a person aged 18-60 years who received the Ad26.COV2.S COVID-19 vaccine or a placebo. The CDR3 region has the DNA TGTGCCAGCAGCTTTCAGACAGATACGCAGTATTTT. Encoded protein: CASSFQTDTQYF.